The 18 T cell receptor beta chains below come from one sample, sequenced in a study of blood T cell repertoires in COVID-19. Profiling relied on immunoSEQ multiplex PCR, and the TCRdb table lists in-frame clones only, not all of them. The sample includes 250,000 or so clones, 70% to 90% of them seen just once. The material sequenced was peripheral blood. The receptors come from a man aged 25-40 years with active or convalescent COVID-19.

This clone was seen once. J is TRBJ2-7 and V is TRBV5-6, with a possible D match to TRBD2 (6 bases). The CDR3 has 17 amino acids. Looked up from germline, CDR1 is SGHDT and CDR2 is YYEEEE. V lost 0 bases and J lost 6, with 22 bases in between. CDR3 bases: TGTGCCAGCAGCTTGGGAATGAGGGACTCAAACCTCTTCGAGCAGTACTTC. Translating gives CASSLGMRDSNLFEQYF. The variable domain in full, with the rest retrieved from reference TRBV5-6 and TRBJ2-7, is DAGVTQSPTHLIKTRGQQVTLRCSPKSGHDTVSWYQQALGQGPQFIFQYYEEEERQRGNFPDRFSGHQFPNYSSELNVNALLLGDSALYLCASSLGMRDSNLFEQYFGPGTRLTVT.

V usage is TRBV10-3 and J usage is TRBJ2-1, with D possibly being TRBD2 (5 bases). The CDR3 is made up of 14 amino acids. The V gene lost 0 bases and the J gene lost 7 bases, with 10 bases spanning the gap. Germline lookup yields CDR1 ENHRY and CDR2 SYGVKD. In DNA form, the CDR3 reads TGTGCCATCAGTGAGTCTACCGGGGTGAATGAGCAGTTCTTC. The encoded protein is CAISESTGVNEQFF.

J is TRBJ1-2 and V is TRBV7-8; a possible D gene is TRBD1 (6 bases). The CDR3 extends over 14 amino acids. CDR1 SGHVS and CDR2 FQNEAQ come from the germline V gene. Trimming left V 6 bases short and J 5 bases short, with 16 bases between. CDR3 loop: CASSFRDTSYGYTF. CDR3 in DNA: TGTGCCAGCAGTTTCCGGGACACAAGTTATGGCTACACCTTC. The full variable domain, completed using reference TRBV7-8 and TRBJ1-2, is GAGVSQSPRYKVAKRGQDVALRCDPISGHVSLFWYQQALGQGPEFLTYFQNEAQLDKSGLPSDRFFAERPEGSVSTLKIQRTQQEDSAVYLCASSFRDTSYGYTFGSGTRLTVV.

This chain uses TRBV19 with TRBJ2-2, with TRBD1 matching 9 bases. Germline trimming cut 6 bases from V and 3 bases from J; bases unmatched to any gene: 2. There are 14 residues in the CDR3. CDR1 and CDR2 (germline): LNHDA, SQIVND (reference sequence). The CDR3 sequence is CASRRDRDTGELFF. The CDR3 nucleotides read TGTGCCAGTAGACGGGACAGGGACACCGGGGAGCTGTTTTTT.

The gene calls are TRBV24-1 and TRBJ1-5; possibly TRBD1 for D (6 bases). The germline V gene has CDR1 KGHDR and CDR2 SFDVKD. The CDR3 has 12 residues. Trimming removed 9 bases from V and 5 bases from J, with 10 bases in between. Written as DNA, the CDR3 is TGTGCCACCGGGGACACGTATCAGCCCCAGCATTTT. It yields the protein CATGDTYQPQHF.

This clone was detected once. V and J are TRBV5-4 and TRBJ2-1; 10 positions match TRBD2. Germline CDR1 is SGHNT and CDR2 is YYREEE (reference sequence). The CDR3 has 14 residues. The V gene end was trimmed by 0 bases and the J gene end by 8 bases; junction bases not matched to a gene: 2. CDR3 in amino acids: CASSLGLAGYEQFF. The CDR3 DNA reads TGTGCCAGCAGCTTGGGACTAGCGGGCTATGAGCAGTTCTTC.

The chain recombines TRBV29-1 with TRBJ2-3; D uncertain. The CDR3 is made up of 13 amino acids. CDR1 SQVTM and CDR2 ANQGSEA come from the germline V gene. With 4 bases removed from V and 6 bases from J, the gap between germline ends came to 14 bases. CDR3 amino acids: CSVGRLASDTQYF. The CDR3 DNA reads as TGCAGCGTTGGTCGTTTGGCCTCTGATACGCAGTATTTT.

The chain recombines TRBV10-1 with TRBJ1-1; the D gene is possibly TRBD1 (6 bases). From germline, CDR1 is WNHNN and CDR2 SYGVQD (reference sequence). With 3 bases removed from V and 2 bases from J, the gap between germline ends came to 16 bases. This CDR3 has 16 amino acids. CDR3 DNA sequence: TGCGCCAGCAGTGAAGGAGAGGGACACCCAAACACTGAAGCTTTCTTT. This encodes CASSEGEGHPNTEAFF.

This chain uses TRBV11-2 with TRBJ1-3; D remains ambiguous. The V gene's germline CDR1 is SGHAT and CDR2 FQNNGV. V gave up 5 bases and J gave up 3 bases, with 8 bases separating them. This CDR3 is 13 amino acids long. The DNA of the CDR3 is TGTGCCAGCAGCGAGCGCGGTGGAAACACCATATATTTT. This translates into CASSERGGNTIYF.

This clone was recorded once. This chain uses TRBV13 with TRBJ2-3; D remains unclear. V shed 2 bases and J shed 4 bases, with 7 bases lying between them. From germline, CDR1 is PRHDT and CDR2 FYEKMQ (reference sequence). This CDR3 spans 13 amino acids. This chain's CDR3 is CASSLLVSDTQYF. Here the CDR3 DNA reads TGTGCCAGCAGCTTACTTGTCTCAGATACGCAGTATTTT.

This chain links TRBV5-1 with TRBJ2-1, with 14 bases fitting TRBD2. The V gene end was trimmed by 10 bases and the J gene end by 9 bases; junction bases not matched to a gene: 9. This CDR3 is built from 14 residues. Germline lookup yields CDR1 SGHRS and CDR2 YFSETQ. The CDR3 loop reads CAGRLAGGSGEQFF. The CDR3 bases are TGCGCCGGAAGACTAGCGGGGGGGTCAGGTGAGCAGTTCTTC.

The chain employs TRBV30 and TRBJ2-1; 10 bases are shared with TRBD1. Trimming took 5 bases from V and 7 from J; bases not matched to a gene: 5. Germline values: CDR1 GTSNPN, CDR2 SVGIG (reference sequence). This CDR3 is built from 13 residues. This CDR3 is CAWEPGQGNEQFF. CDR3 sequence (DNA): TGTGCCTGGGAACCGGGACAGGGGAATGAGCAGTTCTTC.

The chain links TRBV6-5 to TRBJ1-5; D is possibly TRBD1 (5 bases). This CDR3 is 15 amino acids long. V shed 5 bases and J shed 4 bases, with 15 bases lying between them. Germline CDR1 and CDR2: MNHEY and SVGAGI. The CDR3, as DNA: TGTGCCAGCAGTATGCGACAGAATTCAAATCAGCCCCAGCATTTT. Protein: CASSMRQNSNQPQHF.

This clone was counted a single time. The rearrangement uses TRBV7-2 and TRBJ2-2; perhaps TRBD2 as D (6 bases). The CDR3 covers 16 residues. The V gene lost 2 bases and the J gene lost 4 bases, with 14 bases spanning the gap. Germline V gene data show CDR1 as SGHTA and CDR2 as FQGNSA. The CDR3 is CASSLHGWGVTGELFF. The CDR3 nucleotides read TGTGCCAGCAGCTTACATGGATGGGGGGTCACCGGGGAGCTGTTTTTT.

This rearrangement joins TRBV5-6 to TRBJ1-6; no clear D. The V gene lost 6 bases and the J gene lost 0 bases, with 10 bases spanning the gap. Germline values: CDR1 SGHDT, CDR2 YYEEEE. The CDR3 sequence is 15 residues long. CDR3 protein: CASIKRGSYNSPLHF. In DNA, the CDR3 is TGTGCCAGCATCAAACGGGGCTCCTATAATTCACCCCTCCACTTT.

This clone appeared once. V usage is TRBV9 and J usage is TRBJ1-1; no clear D. The CDR3 has 14 amino acids. Germline-derived CDR1 and CDR2 are SGDLS and YYNGEE. V was clipped by 4 bases and J by 4 bases, with 14 bases between them. CDR3 in DNA: TGTGCCAGCAGCCCCTTCGGTCAGGTCACTGAAGCTTTCTTT. Translation: CASSPFGQVTEAFF.

This clone was seen only once. The chain has TRBV19 and TRBJ1-1, with 7 bases matching TRBD1. CDR3 length: 12 residues. Per germline, CDR1 LNHDA and CDR2 SQIVND (reference sequence). Trimming cost V 9 bases and J 4 bases; bases outside gene matches: 5. CDR3 loop: CASYDRVTEAFF. The CDR3 nucleotides are TGTGCCAGCTACGACAGGGTCACTGAAGCTTTCTTT.

This chain links TRBV9 with TRBJ2-3, with D perhaps matching TRBD1 (5 bases). From germline, CDR1 is SGDLS and CDR2 YYNGEE. CDR3 length: 14 residues. Trimming removed 0 bases at V and 4 bases at J, with 9 bases between. The DNA of the CDR3 is TGTGCCAGCAGCGTAGGCTCAGGGCCAGATACGCAGTATTTT. Translation gives CASSVGSGPDTQYF.